These 11 T cell receptor beta chains originate from one sample sequenced in a study of T cell responses to AZD1222 COVID-19 vaccine. Profiled with immunoSEQ multiplex PCR; TCRdb holds only in-frame clones, not every one. The data contain some 190,000 clones, roughly 94% of them singletons. The material was peripheral blood, obtained 28 days after the second dose of the MenACWY control vaccine. The receptors here all came from an adult who received the MenACWY meningococcal vaccine as a control.

V gene TRBV5-8 combines with J gene TRBJ2-7; D is possibly TRBD1 (6 bases). The CDR3 is 16 amino acids. V lost 5 bases and J 0 bases, leaving 18 bases between the germline ends. Germline CDR1 reads SGHTS; CDR2 reads YDEGEE. This chain's CDR3 is CASRSNVRDNSYEQYF. CDR3 bases: TGTGCCAGCAGATCCAATGTCCGGGACAACTCCTACGAGCAGTACTTC.

This chain connects TRBV19 to TRBJ1-1, with a weak D call TRBD1 (5 bases). Per germline, CDR1 LNHDA and CDR2 SQIVND (reference sequence). V was pared by 9 bases and J by 1 base, with 15 bases between. The CDR3 sequence is 14 residues long. CDR3 sequence (DNA): TGTGCCAGGACCAATATGGGGCCGAACACTGAAGCTTTCTTT. It codes for CARTNMGPNTEAFF.

The V call is TRBV3-1 (or the pseudogene TRBV3-2), the J call TRBJ2-7; possibly TRBD2 for D (5 bases). Between the trimmed V and J ends, which lost 4 bases and 2 bases, there was a span of 12 bases. The CDR3 is 14 amino acids. Germline CDR1 and CDR2: LGHDT and YNNKEL (reference sequence). The CDR3 spells CASSRSLAAYEQYF. The CDR3 nucleotides read TGTGCCAGCAGCCGTAGCCTAGCAGCCTACGAGCAGTACTTC.

The chain recombines TRBV5-4 with TRBJ1-2; no clear D. Per the germline V gene, CDR1 is SGHNT and CDR2 is YYREEE (reference sequence). The CDR3 contains 13 residues. V gave up 0 bases and J gave up 2 bases, with 5 bases separating them. CDR3 DNA sequence: TGTGCCAGCAGCTTGGGGGGAAACTATGGCTACACCTTC. Its translation: CASSLGGNYGYTF.

The chain couples TRBV7-2 to TRBJ2-3; TRBD1 might be the D (6 bases). Trimming stripped 4 bases from V and 4 bases from J, with 24 bases between. In germline, CDR1 is SGHTA, CDR2 FQGNSA. The CDR3 has 18 amino acids. The CDR3 loop reads CASSSLVSREQGADTQYF. DNA of the CDR3: TGTGCCAGCAGCTCCCTGGTATCTAGGGAACAGGGTGCAGATACGCAGTATTTT.

V gene TRBV5-1 combines with J gene TRBJ1-3; no clear D gene. CDR3 length: 14 amino acids. Trimming took off 3 bases at V and 0 bases at J, with 7 bases between the two ends. Germline V lookup: CDR1 SGHRS, CDR2 YFSETQ. CDR3 residues: CASSYTSSGNTIYF. The CDR3 region has the DNA TGCGCCAGCAGCTACACCAGCTCTGGAAACACCATATATTTT.

DNA of the CDR3: TGTGCCAGCAGAGAAGGCAGTGGGGAACAGCCCCAGCATTTT. Encoded protein: CASREGSGEQPQHF. The chain employs TRBV28 and TRBJ1-5; D unclear. V was trimmed by 6 bases and J by 7 bases, leaving 16 bases between them. This CDR3 spans 14 amino acids. Germline-derived CDR1 and CDR2 are MDHEN and SYDVKM.

The J gene is TRBJ1-1, the V gene TRBV11-2, with D possibly matching TRBD1 (5 bases). The CDR3 contains 16 residues. Germline CDR1 and CDR2: SGHAT and FQNNGV. V was pared by 2 bases and J by 3 bases, with 16 bases between. CDR3 nucleotide sequence: TGTGCCAGCAGCTTACCGACGGGGCGAATGGACACTGAAGCTTTCTTT. As protein: CASSLPTGRMDTEAFF.

The CDR3 DNA sequence: TGTGCCATCAGTGCAGGGAGCTATAACACCGGGGAGCTGTTTTTT. As protein: CAISAGSYNTGELFF. The chain uses TRBV10-3 and TRBJ2-2, with D possibly called TRBD1 or TRBD2 (5 bases each). The CDR3 spans 15 residues. Per the germline V gene, CDR1 is ENHRY and CDR2 is SYGVKD. V dropped 4 bases and J dropped 2 bases, with 11 bases sitting between them.

J is TRBJ2-3 and V is TRBV19; perhaps TRBD1 as D (6 bases). The length of the CDR3 is 14 residues. V dropped 7 bases and J dropped 3 bases, with 14 bases sitting between them. Germline V gene sequence: CDR1 LNHDA, CDR2 SQIVND (reference sequence). Written as DNA, the CDR3 is TGTGCCAGTACTTCAAGGGGGACGACAGATACGCAGTATTTT. Translating gives CASTSRGTTDTQYF.

The genes are TRBV19 and TRBJ1-4; unclear D gene. Germline assignment: CDR1 LNHDA and CDR2 SQIVND (reference sequence). With 5 bases removed from V and 3 bases from J, the gap between germline ends came to 10 bases. The CDR3 contains 14 residues. The CDR3 region is CASSDAGSNEKLFF. CDR3 DNA sequence: TGTGCCAGTAGTGATGCAGGATCTAATGAAAAACTGTTTTTT.